This record looks at one T cell receptor (beta chain) sequence and its context. Its antigen is as yet unknown. From the roughly 110-subject validation cohort, which was separate from the roughly 670-subject first cohort, the donors were drawn. This sample stems from a study of cytomegalovirus exposure and HLA in healthy donors. V was shortened by 4 bases and J by 6 bases, with 13 bases between the two germline ends. Germline V gene lookup returns CDR1 SGHNT and CDR2 YYREEE (reference sequence). The CDR3 has 14 residues. Study conclusions and caveats: The authors listed roughly 150 TCR beta chains as cytomegalovirus-associated. With high specificity and sensitivity, the classifier reportedly diagnosed cytomegalovirus status.

Generated by immunoSEQ multiplex PCR, the TCRdb table keeps only in-frame clones and is missing some. Of 120,000 or so clones listed, approximately 90% were seen once; the top ten hold 1.9%. The sample comprised PBMCs. The TCR originated in a woman aged 18-29 years in good health and CMV-seronegative. The J gene is TRBJ1-4, the V gene TRBV5-4; D not resolved. The CDR3 DNA sequence: TGTGCCAGCAGCCCCCGGGGTGGGGATGAAAAACTGTTTTTT. Its protein is CASSPRGGDEKLFF.